These 28 T cell receptor beta chains were all obtained from the same sample, sequenced in a study of CD8+ T cells in alopecia areata. The treatment here: oral pan-JAK inhibitor, 5-10 mg twice daily. Investigators isolated RNA and reverse transcribed it into cDNA to act as the sequencing template. Sequencing was performed with immunoSEQ multiplex PCR; in TCRdb, only in-frame clones are kept and a portion is missing. The sample holds approximately 150,000 clones, about 88% seen once. The specimen was CD8+ T cells sorted from blood, collected at week 4, from a patient treated with tofacitinib. These receptors were collected from a human donor with alopecia areata.

This clone was counted between two and nine times. The chain combines TRBV29-1 with TRBJ2-1; D gene unclear. Trimming left V 6 bases short and J 4 bases short, with 7 bases between. The length of the CDR3 is 11 residues. Looked up from germline, CDR1 is SQVTM and CDR2 is ANQGSEA. The CDR3 here is CSVTSYNEQFF. The DNA for the CDR3 is TGCAGCGTGACCTCATACAATGAGCAGTTCTTC.

V usage is TRBV4-2 and J usage is TRBJ2-7; the D is unclear. The germline V gene encodes CDR1 LGHNA and CDR2 YNFKEQ. Trimming removed 3 bases at V and 2 bases at J, with 8 bases between. The CDR3 runs to 13 residues. The CDR3 loop is CASSQGGTYEQYF. CDR3 DNA sequence: TGTGCCAGCAGCCAGGGCGGAACCTACGAGCAGTACTTC.

This chain connects TRBV30 to TRBJ2-7, with D possibly matching TRBD1 (6 bases). CDR1 and CDR2 from the germline V gene are GTSNPN and SVGIG (reference sequence). The CDR3 contains 11 residues. Trimming removed 5 bases from V and 5 bases from J, with 10 bases in between. CDR3 nucleotides: TGTGCCTGGGCAGGGGTTCACGAGCAGTACTTC. It encodes CAWAGVHEQYF.

The chain recombines TRBV7-2 with TRBJ2-3; 12 nucleotides match TRBD2. The germline gives CDR1 SGHTA, CDR2 FQGNSA. After removal of 4 bases from V and 4 bases from J, the junction contained 15 bases not matched to a gene. This CDR3 contains 19 residues. The CDR3 loop is CASSSHPLLAGGQADTQYF. The DNA for the CDR3 is TGTGCCAGCAGCTCACACCCCCTCCTAGCGGGGGGGCAGGCAGATACGCAGTATTTT. Full variable domain (rest looked up from reference TRBV7-2 and TRBJ2-3): GAGVSQSPSNKVTEKGKDVELRCDPISGHTALYWYRQSLGQGLEFLIYFQGNSAPDKSGLPSDRFSAERTGGSVSTLTIQRTQQEDSAVYLCASSSHPLLAGGQADTQYFGPGTRLTVL.

The gene calls are TRBV9 and TRBJ2-2; 10 bases align to TRBD2. Germline V lookup: CDR1 SGDLS, CDR2 YYNGEE. The junction had 6 bases not matched to a gene; V was cut back by 0 bases and J by 1 base. The CDR3 loop spans 18 amino acids. The CDR3 bases are TGTGCCAGCAGCGTAGGTCACGGACTAGCGGAGAACACCGGGGAGCTGTTTTTT. Translation gives CASSVGHGLAENTGELFF.

The V and J genes are TRBV7-9 and TRBJ2-5; D gene unclear. Trimming took 5 bases from V and 2 from J, leaving 15 bases between them. The CDR3 loop spans 15 amino acids. CDR1 SEHNR and CDR2 FQNEAQ come from the germline V gene (reference sequence). CDR3 bases: TGTGCCAGCAGCCCCCCCCATTCTGGTCAAGAGACCCAGTACTTC. It specifies CASSPPHSGQETQYF.

This chain uses TRBV29-1 with TRBJ2-7; D is possibly TRBD2 (6 bases). The CDR3 sequence is 13 residues long. Germline CDR1 reads SQVTM; CDR2 reads ANQGSEA. V lost 7 bases to trimming and J lost 3 bases, with 16 bases between them. CDR3 in DNA: TGCAGCGCGGGCGGGGCGTCCCTCTACGAGCAGTACTTC. Its translation: CSAGGASLYEQYF.

This rearrangement joins TRBV29-1 to TRBJ2-6; no definite D call. This CDR3 is 15 amino acids long. Trimming cost V 6 bases and J 0 bases, with 12 bases left between them. Germline V CDR1 and CDR2: SQVTM, ANQGSEA. The CDR3 nucleotides are TGCAGCGTAATACTCGCGTACTCTGGGGCCAACGTCCTGACTTTC. This codes for CSVILAYSGANVLTF.

The chain uses TRBV5-1 and TRBJ2-7; D not resolved. With 4 bases removed from V and 0 bases from J, the gap between germline ends came to 14 bases. Germline V gives CDR1 SGHRS, CDR2 YFSETQ. The CDR3 totals 15 residues. CDR3 loop: CASSGGLGISYEQYF. CDR3 in DNA: TGCGCCAGCAGCGGTGGTCTAGGGATCTCCTACGAGCAGTACTTC.

This chain joins TRBV29-1 and TRBJ1-2; a weak D match, TRBD1 (5 bases). Germline CDR1 reads SQVTM; CDR2 reads ANQGSEA. Trimming left V 3 bases short and J 7 bases short, with 12 bases between. There are 12 residues in the CDR3. The CDR3 DNA reads TGCAGCGTTGAGGATGACAGCCCTGGCTACACCTTC. Protein: CSVEDDSPGYTF.

The chain employs TRBV6-1 and TRBJ2-2, with 10 bases fitting TRBD2. Germline V gene lookup returns CDR1 MNHNS and CDR2 SASEGT. The junction had 5 bases not matched to a gene; V was cut back by 3 bases and J by 4 bases. The CDR3 runs to 16 residues. This chain's CDR3 is CASSDPSGSPTGELFF. In nucleotides, the CDR3 is TGTGCCAGCAGTGACCCTAGCGGGAGTCCCACCGGGGAGCTGTTTTTT.

The chain employs TRBV15 and TRBJ2-7; 9 bases are a match to TRBD1. There are 17 residues in the CDR3. With 3 bases clipped from V and 4 bases from J, the junction kept 13 bases outside the gene matches. Germline-derived CDR1 and CDR2 are LNHNV and YYDKDF (reference sequence). The CDR3 loop is CATSSLGQGIRGYEQYF. The CDR3 bases are TGTGCCACCAGCAGTCTAGGACAGGGGATTAGGGGTTACGAGCAGTACTTC.

The chain employs TRBV27 and TRBJ2-7, with D perhaps matching TRBD1 (5 bases). CDR1 MNHEY and CDR2 SMNVEV come from the germline V gene (reference sequence). V shed 2 bases and J shed 0 bases, with 8 bases lying between them. CDR3 length: 14 amino acids. The CDR3 nucleotides read TGTGCCAGCAGTTTACAGGGATACTCCTACGAGCAGTACTTC. This codes for CASSLQGYSYEQYF.

The chain combines TRBV6-5 with TRBJ2-5; maybe TRBD1 (5 bases). Germline values: CDR1 MNHEY, CDR2 SVGAGI. The CDR3 covers 11 residues. Trimming removed 4 bases from V and 5 bases from J, with 5 bases in between. CDR3 in amino acids: CASSWGETQYF. The CDR3 DNA follows: TGTGCCAGCAGTTGGGGCGAGACCCAGTACTTC.

V gene TRBV13 combines with J gene TRBJ2-2; maybe TRBD2 (6 bases). Trimming took off 1 base at V and 3 bases at J, with 6 bases between the two ends. This CDR3 is built from 14 residues. From germline, CDR1 is PRHDT and CDR2 FYEKMQ (reference sequence). In nucleotides, the CDR3 is TGTGCCAGCAGCTTAGCGGGGGACACCGGGGAGCTGTTTTTT. Its translation: CASSLAGDTGELFF.

This rearrangement joins TRBV7-6 to TRBJ2-1; a possible D gene is TRBD1 (6 bases). Deletions cut 5 bases from V and 6 bases from J, with 11 bases between. In germline, CDR1 is SGHVS, CDR2 FNYEAQ. This CDR3 comprises 13 residues. CDR3 amino acids: CASSAPGVNEQFF. The CDR3 DNA reads as TGTGCCAGCAGCGCCCCAGGGGTCAATGAGCAGTTCTTC. The full variable domain, completed using reference TRBV7-6 and TRBJ2-1, is GAGVSQSPRYKVTKRGQDVALRCDPISGHVSLYWYRQALGQGPEFLTYFNYEAQQDKSGLPNDRFSAERPEGSISTLTIQRTEQRDSAMYRCASSAPGVNEQFFGPGTRLTVL.

The V call is TRBV5-1, the J call TRBJ2-7; TRBD1 matches at 9 bases. With 3 bases clipped from V and 4 bases from J, the junction kept 2 bases outside the gene matches. Germline CDR1 and CDR2: SGHRS and YFSETQ. The CDR3 length is 13 residues. The DNA of the CDR3 is TGCGCCAGCAGCTGGACAGGGGTGTACGAGCAGTACTTC. Residues: CASSWTGVYEQYF.

The chain is built from TRBV30 and TRBJ2-7, with 7 bases lining up with TRBD1. The length of the CDR3 is 14 residues. CDR1 and CDR2 from the germline V gene are GTSNPN and SVGIG (reference sequence). Germline trimming cut 0 bases from V and 4 bases from J; bases unmatched to any gene: 6. The CDR3 DNA is TGTGCCTGGAGTGTACGAGGGGGCGGGTACGAGCAGTACTTC. It translates to CAWSVRGGGYEQYF.

The genes are TRBV9 and TRBJ2-7; D is tentatively TRBD1 or TRBD2 (5 bases each). CDR1 and CDR2 (germline): SGDLS, YYNGEE. The CDR3 sequence is 14 residues long. The V and J ends lost 0 bases and 2 bases respectively, with 9 bases between them. The DNA for the CDR3 is TGTGCCAGCAGCGTAGAAGGGACCCCCTACGAGCAGTACTTC. Its protein product is CASSVEGTPYEQYF.

A single count supports this clone. This chain joins TRBV14 and TRBJ2-7; D perhaps matches TRBD1 (6 bases). Trimming took 8 bases from V and 3 from J, leaving 11 bases between them. CDR1 and CDR2 from the germline V gene are SGHDN and FVKESK. The CDR3 is 12 amino acids. The CDR3 reads CASLHRDYEQYF. CDR3 coding DNA: TGTGCCAGCCTTCACAGGGACTACGAGCAGTACTTC.

The rearrangement uses TRBV2 and TRBJ2-7; 9 nucleotides align to TRBD1. The V segment lost 2 bases and the J segment 7 bases; nucleotides outside the gene matches: 24. The CDR3 covers 20 residues. Germline loops: CDR1 SNHLY, CDR2 FYNNEI. This CDR3 reads CASSEYLNPQGAEMDIEQYF. CDR3 in DNA: TGTGCCAGCAGTGAATACCTAAATCCACAGGGGGCAGAGATGGACATTGAGCAGTACTTC.

The chain carries TRBV2 and TRBJ2-7, with D perhaps given as TRBD1 or TRBD2 (7 bases each). Per germline, CDR1 SNHLY and CDR2 FYNNEI. V was shortened by 11 bases and J by 0 bases, with 14 bases between the two germline ends. CDR3 length: 13 residues. The CDR3 is CAVQGGPSYEQYF. The CDR3 nucleotides are TGTGCCGTTCAGGGGGGGCCCTCCTACGAGCAGTACTTC.

The chain employs TRBV30 and TRBJ1-1; no clear D. Trimming stripped 2 bases from V and 6 bases from J, with 13 bases between. CDR1 is GTSNPN and CDR2 is SVGIG in the germline V gene (reference sequence). The CDR3 is 13 amino acids. Here the CDR3 reads CAWSSGLGAEAFF. CDR3 nucleotides: TGTGCCTGGAGTTCCGGACTCGGGGCTGAAGCTTTCTTT.

The chain couples TRBV4-1 to TRBJ1-1; D gene ambiguous. V was pared by 4 bases and J by 6 bases, with 18 bases between. This CDR3 has 15 amino acids. CDR1 MGHRA and CDR2 YSYEKL come from the germline V gene. CDR3 in amino acids: CASSPAPMLLAEAFF. CDR3 DNA: TGCGCCAGCAGCCCTGCTCCTATGCTCCTTGCTGAAGCTTTCTTT.

The chain combines TRBV6-5 with TRBJ2-1; 8 bases are shared with TRBD1. Germline-derived CDR1 and CDR2 are MNHEY and SVGAGI. This CDR3 is 15 amino acids long. Unmatched junction bases numbered 2, after V lost 4 bases and J lost 0 bases. This chain's CDR3 is CASSSTGGSYNEQFF. For the CDR3, the DNA is TGTGCCAGCAGTTCTACAGGGGGCTCCTACAATGAGCAGTTCTTC.

This chain links TRBV25-1 with TRBJ1-1; D gene unclear. V gave up 6 bases and J gave up 0 bases, with 8 bases separating them. In germline, CDR1 is MGHDK, CDR2 SYGVNS. The CDR3 runs 13 residues. CDR3: CASSTVMNTEAFF. Written as DNA, the CDR3 is TGTGCCAGCAGCACGGTGATGAACACTGAAGCTTTCTTT. The full variable domain, rest sourced from reference TRBV25-1 and TRBJ1-1, is EADIYQTPRYLVIGTGKKITLECSQTMGHDKMYWYQQDPGMELHLIHYSYGVNSTEKGDLSSESTVSRIRTEHFPLTLESARPSHTSQYLCASSTVMNTEAFFGQGTRLTVV.

The chain carries TRBV15 and TRBJ2-7; TRBD2 matches at 10 bases. This CDR3 has 18 residues. Germline V gene data show CDR1 as LNHNV and CDR2 as YYDKDF (reference sequence). V dropped 6 bases and J dropped 1; count of bases not matched to a gene: 15. The DNA of the CDR3 is TGTGCCACCAGTCCGGGGCTAGCGGGAGCTTCGACGTCCTACGAGCAGTACTTC. Translation gives CATSPGLAGASTSYEQYF.

The chain couples TRBV12-5 to TRBJ2-5; TRBD1 is a possible D gene (5 bases). Germline CDR1 reads LGHNT; CDR2 reads FRNRAP. V lost 0 bases and J 0 bases, leaving 14 bases between the germline ends. The CDR3 covers 17 residues. This CDR3 reads CASGLVTYRQHQETQYF. The CDR3 DNA follows: TGTGCTAGTGGTTTGGTTACATATCGACAGCACCAAGAGACCCAGTACTTC. Supplemented by reference TRBV12-5 and TRBJ2-5, the full variable domain reads DARVTQTPRHKVTEMGQEVTMRCQPILGHNTVFWYRQTMMQGLELLAYFRNRAPLDDSGMPKDRFSAEMPDATLATLKIQPSEPRDSAVYFCASGLVTYRQHQETQYFGPGTRLLVL.